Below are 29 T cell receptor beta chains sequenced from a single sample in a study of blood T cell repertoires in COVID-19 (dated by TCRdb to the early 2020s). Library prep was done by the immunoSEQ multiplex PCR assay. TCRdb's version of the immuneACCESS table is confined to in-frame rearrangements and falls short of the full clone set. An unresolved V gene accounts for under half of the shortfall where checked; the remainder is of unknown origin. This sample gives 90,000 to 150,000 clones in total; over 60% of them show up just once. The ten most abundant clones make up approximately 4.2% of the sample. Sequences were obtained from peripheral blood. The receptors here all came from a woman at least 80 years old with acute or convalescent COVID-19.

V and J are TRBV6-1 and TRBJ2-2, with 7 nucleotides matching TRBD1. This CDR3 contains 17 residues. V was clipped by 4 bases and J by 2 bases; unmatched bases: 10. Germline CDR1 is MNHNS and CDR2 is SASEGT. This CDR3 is CASSGPRGRENTGELFF. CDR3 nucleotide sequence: TGTGCCAGCAGTGGCCCTAGGGGGCGCGAAAACACCGGGGAGCTGTTTTTT.

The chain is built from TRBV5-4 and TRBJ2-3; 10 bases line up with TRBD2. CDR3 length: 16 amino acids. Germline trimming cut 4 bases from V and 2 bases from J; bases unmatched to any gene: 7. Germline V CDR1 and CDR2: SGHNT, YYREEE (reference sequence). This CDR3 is CASSGPSGGFTDTQYF. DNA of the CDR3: TGTGCCAGCAGCGGGCCTAGCGGGGGTTTCACAGATACGCAGTATTTT.

CDR3 protein: CAWSAGLAGQETQYF. The CDR3 DNA reads TGTGCCTGGAGTGCCGGACTAGCGGGGCAAGAGACCCAGTACTTC. V gene TRBV30 combines with J gene TRBJ2-5, with 12 nucleotides matching TRBD2. Trimming at V came to 1 base and at J to 2 bases, leaving 2 bases not matched to a gene. Germline CDR1 and CDR2: GTSNPN and SVGIG (reference sequence). The CDR3 is 15 amino acids.

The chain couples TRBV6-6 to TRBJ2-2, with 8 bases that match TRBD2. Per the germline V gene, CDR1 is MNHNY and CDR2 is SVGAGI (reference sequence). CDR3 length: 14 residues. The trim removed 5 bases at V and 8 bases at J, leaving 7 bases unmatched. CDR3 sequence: CASSQGLETGELFF. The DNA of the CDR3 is TGTGCCAGCAGTCAGGGACTAGAGACGGGGGAGCTGTTTTTT.

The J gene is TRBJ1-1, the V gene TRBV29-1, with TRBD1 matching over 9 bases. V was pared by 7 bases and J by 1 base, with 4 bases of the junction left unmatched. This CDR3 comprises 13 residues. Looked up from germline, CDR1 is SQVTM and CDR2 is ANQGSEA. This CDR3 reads CSALTGGNTEAFF. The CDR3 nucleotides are TGCAGCGCCTTGACAGGGGGGAACACTGAAGCTTTCTTT. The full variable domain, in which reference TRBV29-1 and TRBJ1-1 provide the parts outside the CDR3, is SAVISQKPSRDICQRGTSLTIQCQVDSQVTMMFWYRQQPGQSLTLIATANQGSEATYESGFVIDKFPISRPNLTFSTLTVSNMSPEDSSIYLCSALTGGNTEAFFGQGTRLTVV.

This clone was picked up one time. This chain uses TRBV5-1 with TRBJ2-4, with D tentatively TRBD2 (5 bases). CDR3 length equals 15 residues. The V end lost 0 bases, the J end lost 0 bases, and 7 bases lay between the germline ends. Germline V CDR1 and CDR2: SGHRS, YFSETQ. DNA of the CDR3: TGCGCCAGCAGCTTGGCCGGGGAAGCCAAAAACATTCAGTACTTC. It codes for CASSLAGEAKNIQYF.

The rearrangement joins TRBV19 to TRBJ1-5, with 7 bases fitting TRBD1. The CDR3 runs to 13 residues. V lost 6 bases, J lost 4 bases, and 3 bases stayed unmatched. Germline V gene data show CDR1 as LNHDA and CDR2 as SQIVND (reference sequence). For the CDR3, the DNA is TGTGCCAGTAGCGAACAGGGGAATCAGCCCCAGCATTTT. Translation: CASSEQGNQPQHF.

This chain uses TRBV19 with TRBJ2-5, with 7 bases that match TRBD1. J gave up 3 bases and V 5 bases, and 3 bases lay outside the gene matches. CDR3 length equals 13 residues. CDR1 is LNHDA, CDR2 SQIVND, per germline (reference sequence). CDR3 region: CASSPDREETQYF. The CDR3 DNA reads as TGTGCCAGTAGTCCCGACAGGGAAGAGACCCAGTACTTC. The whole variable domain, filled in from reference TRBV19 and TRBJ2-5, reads DGGITQSPKYLFRKEGQNVTLSCEQNLNHDAMYWYRQDPGQGLRLIYYSQIVNDFQKGDIAEGYSVSREKKESFPLTVTSAQKNPTAFYLCASSPDREETQYFGPGTRLLVL.

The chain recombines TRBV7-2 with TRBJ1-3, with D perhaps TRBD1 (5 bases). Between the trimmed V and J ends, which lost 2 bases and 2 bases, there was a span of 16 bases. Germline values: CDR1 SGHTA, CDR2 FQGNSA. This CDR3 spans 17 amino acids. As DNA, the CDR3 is TGTGCCAGCAGCTTACTCCCGGAGGGGTCTGCTGGAAACACCATATATTTT. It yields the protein CASSLLPEGSAGNTIYF.

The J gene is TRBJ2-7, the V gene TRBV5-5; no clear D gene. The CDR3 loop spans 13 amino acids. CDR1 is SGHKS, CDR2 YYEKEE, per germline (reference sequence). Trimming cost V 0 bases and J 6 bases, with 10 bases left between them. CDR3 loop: CASSLEPSTEQYF. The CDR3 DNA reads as TGTGCCAGCAGCTTGGAACCGTCTACCGAGCAGTACTTC.

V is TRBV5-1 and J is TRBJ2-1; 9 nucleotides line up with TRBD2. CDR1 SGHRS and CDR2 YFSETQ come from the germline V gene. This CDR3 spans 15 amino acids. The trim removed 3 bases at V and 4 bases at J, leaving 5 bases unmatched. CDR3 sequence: CASSSQRGAYNEQFF. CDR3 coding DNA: TGCGCCAGCAGCTCCCAGCGGGGGGCTTACAATGAGCAGTTCTTC.

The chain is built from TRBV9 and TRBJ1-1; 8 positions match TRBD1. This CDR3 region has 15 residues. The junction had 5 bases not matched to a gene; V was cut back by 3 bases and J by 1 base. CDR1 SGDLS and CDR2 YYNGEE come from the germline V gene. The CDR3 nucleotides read TGTGCCAGCAGCGCCGGACAGGGACCGAACACTGAAGCTTTCTTT. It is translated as CASSAGQGPNTEAFF.

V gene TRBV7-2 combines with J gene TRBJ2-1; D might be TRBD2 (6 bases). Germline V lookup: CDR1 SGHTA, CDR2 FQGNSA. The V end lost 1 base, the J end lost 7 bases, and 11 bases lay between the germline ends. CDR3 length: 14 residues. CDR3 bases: TGTGCCAGCAGCTTAGTGGGGGGTGCTAATGAGCAGTTCTTC. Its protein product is CASSLVGGANEQFF.

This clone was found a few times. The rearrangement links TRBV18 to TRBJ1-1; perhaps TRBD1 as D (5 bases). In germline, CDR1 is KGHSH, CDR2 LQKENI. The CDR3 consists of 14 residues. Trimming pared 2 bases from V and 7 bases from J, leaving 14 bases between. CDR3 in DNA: TGTGCCAGCTCACCAGGCAGGGCTCCTTTTGAAGCTTTCTTT. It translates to CASSPGRAPFEAFF.

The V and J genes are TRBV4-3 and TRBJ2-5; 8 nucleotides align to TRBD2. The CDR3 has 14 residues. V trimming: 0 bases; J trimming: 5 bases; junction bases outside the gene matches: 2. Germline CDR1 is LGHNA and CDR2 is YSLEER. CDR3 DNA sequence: TGCGCCAGCAGCCAAGAACTAGCGGCCGAGACCCAGTACTTC. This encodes CASSQELAAETQYF.

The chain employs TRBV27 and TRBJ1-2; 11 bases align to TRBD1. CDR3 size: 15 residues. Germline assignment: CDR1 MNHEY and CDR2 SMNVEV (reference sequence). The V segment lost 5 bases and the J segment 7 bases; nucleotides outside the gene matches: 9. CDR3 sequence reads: CASSRDRDRGFGYTF. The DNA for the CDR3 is TGTGCCAGCAGTAGGGACCGGGACAGGGGGTTTGGCTACACCTTC.

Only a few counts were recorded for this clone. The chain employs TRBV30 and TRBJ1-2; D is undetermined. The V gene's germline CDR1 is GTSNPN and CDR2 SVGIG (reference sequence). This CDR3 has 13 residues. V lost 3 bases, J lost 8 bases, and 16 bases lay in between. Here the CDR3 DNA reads TGTGCCTGGAGCCTCACGGGTGTTGGAGGCTACACCTTC. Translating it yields CAWSLTGVGGYTF.

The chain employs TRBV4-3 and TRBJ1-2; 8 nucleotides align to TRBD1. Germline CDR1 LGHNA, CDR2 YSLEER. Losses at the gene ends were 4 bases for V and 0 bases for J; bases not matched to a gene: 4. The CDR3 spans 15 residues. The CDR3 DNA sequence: TGCGCCAGCAGCCGAGGACAGGGAACTAACTATGGCTACACCTTC. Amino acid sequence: CASSRGQGTNYGYTF.

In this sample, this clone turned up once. CDR3 DNA sequence: TGTGCCAGCAGCCCCTCTCTAGGAGCGGAAATTCAGTATTTT. Translating gives CASSPSLGAEIQYF. The chain combines TRBV28 with TRBJ2-3, with D tentatively TRBD2 (5 bases). CDR3 length: 14 amino acids. The germline V gene has CDR1 MDHEN and CDR2 SYDVKM. Trimming took off 6 bases at V and 12 bases at J, with 22 bases between the two ends.

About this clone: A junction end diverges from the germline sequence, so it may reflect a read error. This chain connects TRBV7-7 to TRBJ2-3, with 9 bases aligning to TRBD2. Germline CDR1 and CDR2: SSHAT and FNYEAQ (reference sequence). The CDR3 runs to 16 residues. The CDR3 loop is CASSLGSGSGADTQYF. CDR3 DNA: TGTGCTAGCAGCTTAGGTAGCGGGAGTGGAGCAGATACGCAGTATTTT.

The chain's CDR3 is CAWGVHPQGRTEAFF. The DNA for the CDR3 is TGTGCCTGGGGGGTCCACCCACAGGGGAGGACTGAAGCTTTCTTT. The chain couples TRBV30 to TRBJ1-1; 7 bases line up with TRBD1. Germline V gene lookup returns CDR1 GTSNPN and CDR2 SVGIG (reference sequence). The CDR3 spans 15 residues. Losses at the gene ends were 5 bases for V and 5 bases for J; bases not matched to a gene: 14. The whole variable domain, remainder taken from reference TRBV30 and TRBJ1-1, is SQTIHQWPATLVQPVGSPLSLECTVEGTSNPNLYWYRQAAGRGLQLLFYSVGIGQISSEVPQNLSASRPQDRQFILSSKKLLLSDSGFYLCAWGVHPQGRTEAFFGQGTRLTVV.

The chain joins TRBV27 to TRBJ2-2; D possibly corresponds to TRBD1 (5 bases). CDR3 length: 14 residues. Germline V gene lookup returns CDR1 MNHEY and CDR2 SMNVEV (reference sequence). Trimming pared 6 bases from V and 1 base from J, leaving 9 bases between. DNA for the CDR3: TGTGCCAGCAGGGAGACAGAGAACACCGGGGAGCTGTTTTTT. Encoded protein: CASRETENTGELFF.

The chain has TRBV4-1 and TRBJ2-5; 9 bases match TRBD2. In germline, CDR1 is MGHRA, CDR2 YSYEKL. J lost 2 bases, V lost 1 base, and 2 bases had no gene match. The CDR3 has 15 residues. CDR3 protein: CASSQGGREQETQYF. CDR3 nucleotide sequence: TGCGCCAGCAGCCAAGGCGGGAGGGAACAAGAGACCCAGTACTTC.

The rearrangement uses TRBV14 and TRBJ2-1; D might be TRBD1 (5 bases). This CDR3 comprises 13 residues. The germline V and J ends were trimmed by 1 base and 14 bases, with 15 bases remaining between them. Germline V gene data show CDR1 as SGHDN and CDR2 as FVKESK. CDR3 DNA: TGTGCCAGCAGCCAAGCCTCCTCCAGGGCGGAGTTCTTC. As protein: CASSQASSRAEFF.

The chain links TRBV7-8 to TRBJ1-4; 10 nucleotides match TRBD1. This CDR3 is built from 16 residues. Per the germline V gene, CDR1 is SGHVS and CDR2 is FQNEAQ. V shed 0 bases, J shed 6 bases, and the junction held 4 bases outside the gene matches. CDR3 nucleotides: TGTGCCAGCAGCTTAGCTTCAGGACAGGGGGATGAAAAACTGTTTTTT. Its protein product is CASSLASGQGDEKLFF.

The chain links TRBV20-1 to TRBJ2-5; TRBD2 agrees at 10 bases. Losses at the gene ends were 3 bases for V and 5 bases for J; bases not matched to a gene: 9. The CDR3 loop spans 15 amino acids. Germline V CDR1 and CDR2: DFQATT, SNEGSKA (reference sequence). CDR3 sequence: CSASALAGDGETQYF. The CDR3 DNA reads TGCAGTGCTAGTGCCCTAGCGGGAGACGGGGAGACCCAGTACTTC.

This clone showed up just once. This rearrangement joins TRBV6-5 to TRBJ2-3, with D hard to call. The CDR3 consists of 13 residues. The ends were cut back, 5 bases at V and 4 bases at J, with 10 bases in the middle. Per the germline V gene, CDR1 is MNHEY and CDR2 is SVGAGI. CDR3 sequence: CASSRRVADTQYF. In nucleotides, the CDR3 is TGTGCCAGCAGTAGACGGGTGGCAGATACGCAGTATTTT.

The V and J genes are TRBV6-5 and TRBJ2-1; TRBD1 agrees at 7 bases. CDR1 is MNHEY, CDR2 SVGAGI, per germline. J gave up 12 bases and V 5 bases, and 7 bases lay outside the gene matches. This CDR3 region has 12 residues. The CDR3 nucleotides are TGTGCCAGCAGTAAACCGGGACAGCGGCAGTTCTTC. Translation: CASSKPGQRQFF.

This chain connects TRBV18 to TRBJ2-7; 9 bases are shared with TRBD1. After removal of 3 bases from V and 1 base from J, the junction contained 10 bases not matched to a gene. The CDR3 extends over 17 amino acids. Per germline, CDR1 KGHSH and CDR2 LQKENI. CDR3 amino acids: CASSPGHGQGSSYEQYF. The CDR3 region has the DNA TGTGCCAGCTCACCGGGACACGGACAGGGGTCATCCTACGAGCAGTACTTC.